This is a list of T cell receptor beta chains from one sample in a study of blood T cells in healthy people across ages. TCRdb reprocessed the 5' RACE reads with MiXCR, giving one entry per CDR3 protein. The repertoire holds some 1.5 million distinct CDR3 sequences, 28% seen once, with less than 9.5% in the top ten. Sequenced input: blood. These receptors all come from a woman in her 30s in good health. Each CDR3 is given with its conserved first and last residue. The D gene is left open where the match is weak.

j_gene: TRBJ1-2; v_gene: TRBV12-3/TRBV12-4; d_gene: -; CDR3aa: CASSWSGIGYGYTF
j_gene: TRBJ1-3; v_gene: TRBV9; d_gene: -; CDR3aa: CASSAGGGGTGNTIYF
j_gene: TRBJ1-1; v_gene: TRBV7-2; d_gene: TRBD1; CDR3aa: CASSLELNRGRGTEAFF
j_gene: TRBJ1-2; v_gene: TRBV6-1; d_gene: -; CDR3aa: CASSELVGSSYGYTF
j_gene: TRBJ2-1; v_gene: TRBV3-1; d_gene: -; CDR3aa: CASSQGLERANEQFF
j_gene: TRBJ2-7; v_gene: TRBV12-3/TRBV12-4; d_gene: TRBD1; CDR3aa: CASTSWDRVNEQYF
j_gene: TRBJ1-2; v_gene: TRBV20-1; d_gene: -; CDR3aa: CSPSIGSGYTF
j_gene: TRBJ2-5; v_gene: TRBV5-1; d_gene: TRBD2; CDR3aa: CASSLSGADQETQYF
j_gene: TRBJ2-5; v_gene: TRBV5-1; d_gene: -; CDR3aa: CASSLVEGVGTQYF
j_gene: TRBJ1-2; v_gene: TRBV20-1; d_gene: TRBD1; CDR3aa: CSARVWGTGGDGYTF
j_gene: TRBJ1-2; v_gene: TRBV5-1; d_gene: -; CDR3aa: CASSLDTF
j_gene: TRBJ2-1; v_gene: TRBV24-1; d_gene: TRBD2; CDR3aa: CATSGRTSGGLNEQFF
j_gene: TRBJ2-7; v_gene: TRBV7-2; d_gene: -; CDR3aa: CASSLLVLAADEQYF
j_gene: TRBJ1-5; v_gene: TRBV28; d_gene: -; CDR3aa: CASRTDGTNRPQHF
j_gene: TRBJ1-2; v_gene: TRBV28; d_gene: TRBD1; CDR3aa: CASGQGAVANYGCTF